Shown below are 10 T cell receptor beta chains from a single sample sequenced in a study of T cells in localized non-small cell lung cancer. Profiled with immunoSEQ multiplex PCR; TCRdb holds only in-frame clones, not every one. The sample lists about 74,000 clones, roughly 84% occurring once. The starting material was peripheral blood, obtained before any cancer treatment. All receptors derive from a female donor of 60 years or more with stage I lung adenocarcinoma.

V and J are TRBV6-5 and TRBJ1-2; D remains unclear. Germline assignment: CDR1 MNHEY and CDR2 SVGAGI. V gave up 6 bases and J gave up 0 bases, with 14 bases separating them. The CDR3 contains 15 residues. CDR3 sequence reads: CASRGLARTNYGYTF. The CDR3 DNA follows: TGTGCCAGCAGAGGACTAGCCCGCACTAACTATGGCTACACCTTC.

The rearrangement uses TRBV9 and TRBJ2-5; TRBD2 matches at 15 bases. The CDR3 covers 18 residues. Per germline, CDR1 SGDLS and CDR2 YYNGEE. With V trimmed by 4 bases and J by 0 bases, 7 bases remained unmatched. The CDR3 nucleotides are TGTGCCAGCAGCTCACCGGGACTAGCGGGAGGCAACCAAGAGACCCAGTACTTC. Translated: CASSSPGLAGGNQETQYF.

The chain recombines TRBV27 with TRBJ2-3; D ambiguous. V dropped 7 bases and J dropped 6 bases, with 11 bases sitting between them. CDR3 length: 12 amino acids. From germline, CDR1 is MNHEY and CDR2 SMNVEV (reference sequence). This CDR3 reads CASKTSYDTQYF. CDR3 bases: TGTGCCAGCAAAACCTCCTATGATACGCAGTATTTT.

CDR3 in DNA: TGTGCCAGCTCACTGTTACCGGACAGAAACCACGAGCAGTACTTC. Protein sequence: CASSLLPDRNHEQYF. The rearrangement joins TRBV18 to TRBJ2-7, with a weak D call TRBD1 (6 bases). With 4 bases removed from V and 5 bases from J, the gap between germline ends came to 18 bases. The V gene's germline CDR1 is KGHSH and CDR2 LQKENI. This CDR3 comprises 15 residues.

This clone has only a few counts. The chain employs TRBV19 and TRBJ2-1; no definite D call. The germline V gene has CDR1 LNHDA and CDR2 SQIVND (reference sequence). Between the trimmed V and J ends, which lost 3 bases and 6 bases, there was a span of 18 bases. The CDR3 sequence is 16 residues long. The CDR3 here is CASSMTGRIISNEQFF. In DNA form, the CDR3 reads TGTGCCAGTAGTATGACTGGCAGAATAATTTCCAATGAGCAGTTCTTC.

This clone was seen just once. The rearrangement uses TRBV7-2 and TRBJ1-1, with 7 bases aligning to TRBD1. V shed 6 bases, J shed 0 bases, and the junction held 10 bases outside the gene matches. Germline V gene data show CDR1 as SGHTA and CDR2 as FQGNSA. This CDR3 contains 16 residues. This chain's CDR3 is CASSWDSSGMNTEAFF. For the CDR3, the DNA is TGTGCCAGCAGTTGGGACAGCTCGGGGATGAACACTGAAGCTTTCTTT.

This rearrangement joins TRBV5-1 to TRBJ1-1; 8 positions agree with TRBD1. CDR1 is SGHRS and CDR2 is YFSETQ in the germline V gene. The V gene end was trimmed by 4 bases and the J gene end by 4 bases; junction bases not matched to a gene: 6. This CDR3 contains 14 residues. The CDR3 DNA is TGCGCCAGCAGCCCGGACAGGGCGATCACTGAAGCTTTCTTT. This codes for CASSPDRAITEAFF.

The chain recombines TRBV27 with TRBJ2-7; 11 nucleotides align to TRBD2. The V segment lost 0 bases and the J segment 11 bases; nucleotides outside the gene matches: 9. This CDR3 region has 15 residues. Germline CDR1 reads MNHEY; CDR2 reads SMNVEV (reference sequence). The chain's CDR3 is CASSLSASGGSGEYF. The CDR3 nucleotides are TGTGCCAGCAGTTTATCGGCTAGCGGGGGGTCCGGGGAGTACTTC.

This clone came up once. The CDR3 sequence: CASRGTSRPDTQYF. The DNA of the CDR3 is TGTGCCAGCAGAGGGACTAGTCGGCCAGATACGCAGTATTTT. This sequence joins TRBV5-5 and TRBJ2-3, with 8 bases lining up with TRBD2. Trimming took 5 bases from V and 4 from J; bases not matched to a gene: 6. This CDR3 contains 14 residues. Germline V gene lookup returns CDR1 SGHKS and CDR2 YYEKEE (reference sequence).

This sequence joins TRBV19 and TRBJ2-1, with 9 bases lining up with TRBD1. The germline V gene has CDR1 LNHDA and CDR2 SQIVND (reference sequence). V trimming: 3 bases; J trimming: 7 bases; junction bases outside the gene matches: 10. This CDR3 has 16 residues. The CDR3, as DNA: TGTGCCAGTAGTATCGGACAGGGGATAGTTTGGAATGAGCAGTTCTTC. It encodes CASSIGQGIVWNEQFF.